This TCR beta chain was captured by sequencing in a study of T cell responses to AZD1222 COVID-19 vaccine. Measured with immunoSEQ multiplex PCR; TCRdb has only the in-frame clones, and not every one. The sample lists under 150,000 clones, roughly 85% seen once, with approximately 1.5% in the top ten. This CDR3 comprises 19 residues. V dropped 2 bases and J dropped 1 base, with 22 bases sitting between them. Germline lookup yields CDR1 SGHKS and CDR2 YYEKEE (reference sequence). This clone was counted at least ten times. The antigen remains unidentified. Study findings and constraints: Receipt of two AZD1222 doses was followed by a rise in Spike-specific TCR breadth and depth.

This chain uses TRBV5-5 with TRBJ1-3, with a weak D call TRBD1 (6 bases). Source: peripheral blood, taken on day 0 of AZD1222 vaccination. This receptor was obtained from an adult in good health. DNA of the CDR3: TGTGCCAGCAGCTTATCACAGGGTACCCGTACGCCTTCTGGAAACACCATATATTTT. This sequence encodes CASSLSQGTRTPSGNTIYF.